The T cell receptor beta chain under discussion was sequenced for a study of T cell clonotyping in hematopoietic cell transplantation. Study conclusions and caveats: Without cell sorting, CD4 versus CD8 contributions remain unresolved. Broader posttransplant TCR repertoire diversity was predicted by graft donor and pretransplant recipient Inverse Simpson Index values. After transplant, recipient diversity fell while pathologically expanded clonotypes grew through day 180.

Assay: immunoSEQ multiplex PCR; the TCRdb copy retains only in-frame clones and omits some. The table includes about 7,000 clones, around nine tenths detected once. The CDR3 covers 13 residues. The germline gives CDR1 MNHEY, CDR2 SMNVEV (reference sequence). With 5 bases removed from V and 2 bases from J, the gap between germline ends came to 9 bases. Concerning this clone itself: Its antigen remains unknown.

The clonotype comes from a male patient aged 50 or older who had an allogeneic stem cell transplant from a related donor, so the T cells may come from the graft donor. Some clones in this sample may be carry-over from other donors' samples. Sequenced material: PBMCs, taken 100 days after allogeneic stem cell transplant. V usage is TRBV27 and J usage is TRBJ2-5; D gene unclear. The CDR3 nucleotides read TGTGCCAGCAGTCCCTCGGATCAAGAGACCCAGTACTTC. Protein: CASSPSDQETQYF.